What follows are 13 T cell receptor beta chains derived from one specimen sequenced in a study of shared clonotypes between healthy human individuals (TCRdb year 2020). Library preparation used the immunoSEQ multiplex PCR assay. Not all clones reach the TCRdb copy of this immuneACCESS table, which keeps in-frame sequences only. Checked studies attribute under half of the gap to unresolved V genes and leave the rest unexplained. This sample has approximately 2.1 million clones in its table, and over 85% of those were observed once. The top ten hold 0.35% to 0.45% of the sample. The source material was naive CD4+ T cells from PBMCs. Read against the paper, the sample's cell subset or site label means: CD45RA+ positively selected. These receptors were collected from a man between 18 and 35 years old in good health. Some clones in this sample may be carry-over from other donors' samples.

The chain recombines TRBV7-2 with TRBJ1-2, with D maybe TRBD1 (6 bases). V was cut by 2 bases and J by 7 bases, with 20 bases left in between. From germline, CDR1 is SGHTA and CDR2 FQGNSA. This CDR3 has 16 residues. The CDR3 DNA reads TGTGCCAGCAGCTTAATGTTAGTGTCGGAGGGGGGTGGCTACACCTTC. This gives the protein CASSLMLVSEGGGYTF.

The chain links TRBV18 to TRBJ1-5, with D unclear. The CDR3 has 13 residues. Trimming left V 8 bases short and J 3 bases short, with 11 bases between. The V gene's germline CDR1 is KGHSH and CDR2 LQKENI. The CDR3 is CASVAGTNQPQHF. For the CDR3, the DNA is TGTGCCAGCGTAGCAGGAACCAATCAGCCCCAGCATTTT.

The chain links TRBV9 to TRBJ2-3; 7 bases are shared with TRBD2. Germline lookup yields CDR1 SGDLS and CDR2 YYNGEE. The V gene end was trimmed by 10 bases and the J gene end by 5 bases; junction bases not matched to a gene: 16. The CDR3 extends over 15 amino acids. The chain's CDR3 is CAGLIRDYPGDTQYF. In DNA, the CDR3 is TGTGCCGGCCTAATTAGGGACTACCCCGGAGATACGCAGTATTTT.

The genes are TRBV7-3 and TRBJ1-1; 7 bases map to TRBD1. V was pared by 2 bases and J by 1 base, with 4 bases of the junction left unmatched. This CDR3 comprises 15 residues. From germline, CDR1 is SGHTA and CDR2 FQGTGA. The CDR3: CASSLGGQQNTEAFF. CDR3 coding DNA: TGTGCCAGCAGCTTAGGGGGACAGCAGAACACTGAAGCTTTCTTT.

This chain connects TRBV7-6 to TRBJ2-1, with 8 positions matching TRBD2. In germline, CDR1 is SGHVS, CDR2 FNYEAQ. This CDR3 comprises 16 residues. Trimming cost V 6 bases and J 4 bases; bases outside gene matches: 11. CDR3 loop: CASSLESSSGYNEQFF. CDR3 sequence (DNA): TGTGCCAGCAGTCTAGAGAGCTCTAGCGGGTACAATGAGCAGTTCTTC. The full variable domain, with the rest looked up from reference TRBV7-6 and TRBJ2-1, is GAGVSQSPRYKVTKRGQDVALRCDPISGHVSLYWYRQALGQGPEFLTYFNYEAQQDKSGLPNDRFSAERPEGSISTLTIQRTEQRDSAMYRCASSLESSSGYNEQFFGPGTRLTVL.

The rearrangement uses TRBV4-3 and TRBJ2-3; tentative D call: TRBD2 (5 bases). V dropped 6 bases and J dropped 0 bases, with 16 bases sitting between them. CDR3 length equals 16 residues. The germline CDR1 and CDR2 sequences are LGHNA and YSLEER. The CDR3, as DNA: TGCGCCAGCAGTTATTCCGGGATATATAGCACAGATACGCAGTATTTT. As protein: CASSYSGIYSTDTQYF.

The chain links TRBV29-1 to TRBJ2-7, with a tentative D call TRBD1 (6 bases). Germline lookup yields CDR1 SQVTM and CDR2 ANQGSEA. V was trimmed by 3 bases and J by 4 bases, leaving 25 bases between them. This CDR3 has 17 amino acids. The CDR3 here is CSVEEISWTRGFYEQYF. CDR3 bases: TGCAGCGTTGAGGAAATTTCCTGGACAAGGGGGTTTTACGAGCAGTACTTC.

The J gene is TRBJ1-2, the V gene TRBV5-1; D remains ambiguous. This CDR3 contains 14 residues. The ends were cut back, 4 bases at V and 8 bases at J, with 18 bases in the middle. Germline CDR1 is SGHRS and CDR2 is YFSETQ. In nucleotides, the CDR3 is TGCGCCAGCAGCCTGGACCCCGGTTTTGGGGGCTACACCTTC. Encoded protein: CASSLDPGFGGYTF.

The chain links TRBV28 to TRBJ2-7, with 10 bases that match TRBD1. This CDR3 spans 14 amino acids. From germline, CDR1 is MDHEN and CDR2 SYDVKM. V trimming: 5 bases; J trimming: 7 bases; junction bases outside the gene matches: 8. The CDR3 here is CASSPGTGVKEQYF. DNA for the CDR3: TGTGCCAGCAGTCCGGGGACAGGGGTCAAAGAGCAGTACTTC.

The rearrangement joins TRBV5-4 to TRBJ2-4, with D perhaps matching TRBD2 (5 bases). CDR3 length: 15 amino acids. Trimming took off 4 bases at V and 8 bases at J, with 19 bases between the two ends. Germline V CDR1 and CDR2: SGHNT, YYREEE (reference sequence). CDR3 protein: CASSQGGDFEYIQYF. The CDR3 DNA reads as TGTGCCAGCAGCCAAGGAGGTGATTTTGAATACATTCAGTACTTC.

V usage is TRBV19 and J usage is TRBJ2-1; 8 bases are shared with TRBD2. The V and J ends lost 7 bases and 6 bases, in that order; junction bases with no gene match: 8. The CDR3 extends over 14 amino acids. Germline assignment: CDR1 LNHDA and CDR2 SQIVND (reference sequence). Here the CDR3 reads CASTGTRGSNEQFF. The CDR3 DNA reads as TGTGCCAGTACCGGGACTAGAGGGAGCAATGAGCAGTTCTTC.

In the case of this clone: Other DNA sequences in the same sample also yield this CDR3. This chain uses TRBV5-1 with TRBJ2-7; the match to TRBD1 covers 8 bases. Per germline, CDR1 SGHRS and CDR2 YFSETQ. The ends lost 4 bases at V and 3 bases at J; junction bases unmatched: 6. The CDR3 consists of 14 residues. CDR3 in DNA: TGCGCCAGCAGCCCGGGGACAGGAAACTACGAGCAGTACTTC. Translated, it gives CASSPGTGNYEQYF.

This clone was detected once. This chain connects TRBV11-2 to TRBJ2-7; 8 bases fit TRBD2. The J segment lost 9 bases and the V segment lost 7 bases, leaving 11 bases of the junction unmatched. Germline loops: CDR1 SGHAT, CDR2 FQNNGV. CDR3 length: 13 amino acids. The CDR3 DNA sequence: TGTGCCAGCACCCGGGGGGGGCTGTTGGGGCAGTACTTC. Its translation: CASTRGGLLGQYF.